The next 4 T cell receptor beta chains were all read from a single sample in a study of blood T cell repertoires in COVID-19. Sequencing was performed with immunoSEQ multiplex PCR; in TCRdb, only in-frame clones are kept and a portion is missing. This table holds roughly 240,000 clones, 84% found once. Sequenced material: peripheral blood. These receptors came from a man in his forties who had recovered from COVID-19.

The V call is TRBV7-2, the J call TRBJ2-7, with D unclear. Trimming pared 3 bases from V and 3 bases from J, leaving 9 bases between. The germline V gene has CDR1 SGHTA and CDR2 FQGNSA. The length of the CDR3 is 13 residues. CDR3 sequence reads: CASSFTSDYEQYF. In DNA, the CDR3 is TGTGCCAGCAGCTTTACCAGTGACTACGAGCAGTACTTC.

The gene calls are TRBV18 and TRBJ2-2, with 10 bases fitting TRBD2. With 4 bases clipped from V and 4 bases from J, the junction kept 9 bases outside the gene matches. The CDR3 extends over 17 amino acids. Per the germline V gene, CDR1 is KGHSH and CDR2 is LQKENI. The CDR3 DNA reads as TGTGCCAGCTCACTGGCGCTAGCGGGAGCCGGCACCGGGGAGCTGTTTTTT. Translation: CASSLALAGAGTGELFF.

V gene TRBV29-1 combines with J gene TRBJ2-5; 7 nucleotides match TRBD2. J lost 2 bases, V lost 6 bases, and 9 bases had no gene match. The CDR3 has 14 residues. Germline V gene data show CDR1 as SQVTM and CDR2 as ANQGSEA. The CDR3 coding sequence is TGCAGCGTGCTAACCGGGACTACACAAGAGACCCAGTACTTC. The encoded protein is CSVLTGTTQETQYF.

Only one count was recorded for this clone. The V call is TRBV5-1, the J call TRBJ2-1; tentatively, D is TRBD2 (7 bases). From germline, CDR1 is SGHRS and CDR2 YFSETQ. The ends were cut back, 1 base at V and 9 bases at J, with 17 bases in the middle. This CDR3 region has 15 residues. CDR3 sequence: CASSLLSGGQGEQFF. The CDR3 DNA reads TGCGCCAGCAGCTTGCTATCCGGGGGGCAAGGTGAGCAGTTCTTC.